The sample holds one count of the clone carrying this T cell receptor beta chain. Antigen specificity is unknown. The data were obtained in a study of T cell responses to AZD1222 COVID-19 vaccine. Study-wide findings and caveats: The reported proportion of spike-specific TCRs targeting unmutated variant regions was nearly half. Regions 160-218 and 743-854 held dominance among vaccine-associated CD4 TCRs, which spanned spike. Researchers took repertoire samples only after the peak T cell response had come. The number of AZD1222 recipients seropositive at baseline was only 5 to 7.

Germline V gene data show CDR1 as SGDLS and CDR2 as YYNGEE. Trimming at V came to 2 bases and at J to 0 bases, leaving 2 bases not matched to a gene. The CDR3 extends over 16 amino acids. The assay was immunoSEQ multiplex PCR, and TCRdb's table has in-frame clones only and misses some. The sample contains approximately 150,000 clones, around 89% of which appear only once. The V gene is TRBV9, the J gene TRBJ2-6; 7 bases map to TRBD1. The clonotype originates from an adult who received the AZD1222 COVID-19 vaccine. Sequenced material: peripheral blood, taken 28 days after the second AZD1222 dose. This chain's CDR3 is CASSVYRGSGANVLTF. CDR3 nucleotides: TGTGCCAGCAGCGTGTACAGGGGCTCTGGGGCCAACGTCCTGACTTTC.